The 32 T cell receptor beta chains below were found in one sample sequenced in a study of read filtering for tumor transcriptome and immune sequencing. This library used roughly 400 ng RNA and molecular barcoded adaptors spanning alpha/delta and beta/gamma chains. Using its own MiXCR run on the reads, TCRdb lists one record per CDR3 protein. Of more than 45,000 distinct CDR3 sequences in the sample, approximately 18% were seen once. Specimen: a population of CD138-negative cells sorted from bone marrow. The source of these receptors is a donor aged 40 or over with multiple myeloma.

At least ten counts were recorded for this clonotype. This chain links TRBV7-2 with TRBJ2-1; D is unresolved. V shed 3 bases and J shed 5 bases, with 11 bases lying between them. CDR3 length: 14 amino acids. CDR1 and CDR2 (germline): SGHTA, FQGNSA. CDR3 bases: TGTGCCAGCAGCTTGGGGTCACTTAACAATGAGCAGTTCTTC. Translated: CASSLGSLNNEQFF.

Concerning this clonotype: The germline gene is not matched at one end of the junction; a read error may be the cause. V is TRBV5-1 and J is TRBJ1-1; perhaps TRBD1 as D (5 bases). This CDR3 contains 14 residues. Looked up from germline, CDR1 is SGHRS and CDR2 is YFSETQ. CDR3 sequence: CASSLRDRNTEASF. The CDR3 region has the DNA TGCGCCAGCAGCTTGAGGGACCGGAACACTGAAGCTTCCTTT.

This clonotype has ten or more counts. V usage is TRBV7-2 and J usage is TRBJ2-7; a weak D match, TRBD2 (5 bases). The CDR3 is 11 amino acids. Trimming pared 5 bases from V and 3 bases from J, leaving 5 bases between. Germline V lookup: CDR1 SGHTA, CDR2 FQGNSA. For the CDR3, the DNA is TGTGCCAGCAGCCGGGACTACGAGCAGTACTTC. It encodes CASSRDYEQYF.

This chain joins TRBV5-1 and TRBJ2-1, with D hard to call. Germline loops: CDR1 SGHRS, CDR2 YFSETQ. V lost 3 bases and J 4 bases, leaving 14 bases between the germline ends. This CDR3 comprises 15 residues. CDR3 residues: CASSYSWALYNEQFF. The DNA of the CDR3 is TGCGCCAGCAGCTATTCCTGGGCCTTATACAATGAGCAGTTCTTC.

In its sample, this clonotype was seen many times. This chain uses TRBV7-2 with TRBJ1-5; 8 nucleotides align to TRBD1. The junction had 3 bases not matched to a gene; V was cut back by 1 base and J by 7 bases. The CDR3 runs 14 residues. Germline CDR1 is SGHTA and CDR2 is FQGNSA. The CDR3 spells CASSLGQGQQPQHF. The DNA for the CDR3 is TGTGCCAGCAGCTTAGGACAGGGGCAACAGCCCCAGCATTTT.

This clonotype was observed many times. The CDR3 DNA reads as TGTGCCAGCAGCTCGTATGGCGGGAGGACAGATACGCAGTATTTT. Its protein is CASSSYGGRTDTQYF. The chain joins TRBV7-2 to TRBJ2-3, with 8 bases fitting TRBD2. Germline V gene data show CDR1 as SGHTA and CDR2 as FQGNSA. The ends lost 4 bases at V and 3 bases at J; junction bases unmatched: 6. This CDR3 is built from 15 residues.

This clonotype appeared many times. The genes are TRBV20-1 and TRBJ2-3; tentative D call: TRBD2 (6 bases). Trimming left V 3 bases short and J 4 bases short, with 17 bases between. The CDR3 has 15 amino acids. Per the germline V gene, CDR1 is DFQATT and CDR2 is SNEGSKA (reference sequence). CDR3 protein: CSASPLAGWADTQYF. As DNA, the CDR3 is TGCAGTGCTAGTCCCCTGGCGGGATGGGCAGATACGCAGTATTTT.

As regards this clonotype: One junction end does not reproduce the germline sequence, and a read error may be involved. The genes are TRBV12-3 or TRBV12-4 and TRBJ2-2; D is uncertain. This CDR3 has 14 residues. The CDR3 nucleotides read TGTGCCAACAGTTTTTCCGGGTGCACCGGGGAGCTGTTTTTT. The encoded protein is CANSFSGCTGELFF.

In this sample, this clonotype turned up many times. The junction departs from germline at one end; a sequencing error may be responsible. V is TRBV7-2 and J is TRBJ1-1, with D maybe TRBD1 (6 bases). The CDR3 spans 12 residues. Germline assignment: CDR1 SGHTA and CDR2 FQGNSA. CDR3 DNA: TGTGCCAGCAGTTTAGGGGGGATTCGGGCTTTCTTT. This translates into CASSLGGIRAFF. Complete variable domain (other parts from reference TRBV7-2 and TRBJ1-1): GAGVSQSPSNKVTEKGKDVELRCDPISGHTALYWYRQSLGQGLEFLIYFQGNSAPDKSGLPSDRFSAERTGGSVSTLTIQRTQQEDSAVYLCASSLGGIRAFFGQGTRLTVV.

This clonotype was seen ten or more times. This chain uses TRBV24-1 with TRBJ2-3; D gene uncertain. V lost 0 bases and J 3 bases, leaving 12 bases between the germline ends. This CDR3 region has 16 residues. Germline CDR1 reads KGHDR; CDR2 reads SFDVKD. Written as DNA, the CDR3 is TGTGCCACCAGTGATTTGAGGGTGGGATCAACAGATACGCAGTATTTT. This gives the protein CATSDLRVGSTDTQYF.

This chain connects TRBV7-8 to TRBJ2-5, with 7 bases lining up with TRBD1. Germline CDR1 and CDR2: SGHVS and FQNEAQ. CDR3 length equals 14 residues. V was clipped by 5 bases and J by 5 bases; unmatched bases: 8. The CDR3 region has the DNA TGTGCCAGCAGCCACGACAGGGTACGGGAGACCCAGTACTTC. Protein sequence: CASSHDRVRETQYF. The complete variable domain, with remaining parts taken from reference TRBV7-8 and TRBJ2-5, reads GAGVSQSPRYKVAKRGQDVALRCDPISGHVSLFWYQQALGQGPEFLTYFQNEAQLDKSGLPSDRFFAERPEGSVSTLKIQRTQQEDSAVYLCASSHDRVRETQYFGPGTRLLVL.

The chain links TRBV27 to TRBJ2-3; TRBD2 might be the D (6 bases). The CDR3 contains 18 residues. Trimming removed 4 bases at V and 4 bases at J, with 24 bases between. Germline-derived CDR1 and CDR2 are MNHEY and SMNVEV (reference sequence). CDR3 in amino acids: CASSSSLPGTFRADTQYF. The CDR3 bases are TGTGCCAGCAGTTCCAGCCTTCCAGGGACTTTCAGGGCAGATACGCAGTATTTT.

This clonotype was seen many times. This chain connects TRBV6-1 to TRBJ1-1, with D unresolved. The V and J ends lost 3 bases and 4 bases respectively, with 15 bases between them. Looked up from germline, CDR1 is MNHNS and CDR2 is SASEGT. The CDR3 sequence is 15 residues long. The DNA of the CDR3 is TGTGCCAGCAGTGAGCCCTACTTTGCTGGCACTGAAGCTTTCTTT. Its protein is CASSEPYFAGTEAFF.

This clonotype occurred many times. The rearrangement joins TRBV19 to TRBJ2-2; TRBD1 matches at 8 bases. V gave up 10 bases and J gave up 1 base; unmatched junction bases: 14. The germline V gene encodes CDR1 LNHDA and CDR2 SQIVND (reference sequence). The CDR3 is 17 residues long. The CDR3 nucleotides are TGTGCCACCGATCCCCCAGGGGGCGCGAGGAACACCGGGGAGCTGTTTTTT. Its translation is CATDPPGGARNTGELFF.

This clonotype was seen a single time. The CDR3 end shows no conserved phenylalanine or tryptophan, and so a read error is likely. It is unclear where the CDR3 begins or ends on the DNA, so no DNA is shown, and the CDR3 is as TCRdb lists it. The V gene is TRBV21-1, the J gene TRBJ2-6; the table calls TRBD1, which could not be checked here. TRBV21-1 is a known pseudogene. A total of 18 residues make up the CDR3, ends included. CDR3 protein: CVSRTRATGNSGANVLTL.

This clonotype appeared many times. The rearrangement links TRBV20-1 to TRBJ2-1, with a weak D call TRBD2 (5 bases). Germline V gene data show CDR1 as DFQATT and CDR2 as SNEGSKA (reference sequence). This CDR3 region has 16 residues. Trimming removed 1 base from V and 0 bases from J, with 13 bases in between. In DNA form, the CDR3 reads TGCAGTGCTAGAGTTCCCGGCGGGCTCTCCTACAATGAGCAGTTCTTC. Amino acid sequence: CSARVPGGLSYNEQFF.

J is TRBJ2-7 and V is TRBV5-1; 7 bases map to TRBD1. Germline assignment: CDR1 SGHRS and CDR2 YFSETQ. The CDR3 extends over 13 amino acids. With V trimmed by 5 bases and J by 0 bases, 2 bases remained unmatched. The CDR3 is CASRDRNSYEQYF. CDR3 nucleotides: TGCGCCAGCAGGGACAGGAACTCCTACGAGCAGTACTTC.

This clonotype was recorded at least ten times. The chain links TRBV20-1 to TRBJ1-2; TRBD1 matches 8 bases. V shed 5 bases, J shed 4 bases, and the junction held 12 bases outside the gene matches. Germline CDR1 reads DFQATT; CDR2 reads SNEGSKA (reference sequence). The CDR3 runs 15 residues. CDR3 amino acids: CSADYAGGMSYGYTF. DNA for the CDR3: TGCAGTGCTGATTACGCAGGGGGCATGAGCTATGGCTACACCTTC.

On this clonotype: With only one base between it and a far larger clone, this is likely a read error. This chain uses TRBV20-1 with TRBJ1-4; D unresolved. Between the trimmed V and J ends, which lost 6 bases and 16 bases, there was a span of 27 bases. This CDR3 spans 14 amino acids. CDR1 and CDR2 (germline): DFQATT, SNEGSKA (reference sequence). In nucleotides, the CDR3 is TGCAGTGCCGGACGGAGCCTAGCTGGAGATACGCAGTTTTTT. Amino acid sequence: CSAGRSLAGDTQFF.

This clonotype was counted a few times. The chain links TRBV5-5 to TRBJ2-7, with D possibly TRBD1 on 6 matching bases. Trimming removed 1 base at V and 7 bases at J, with 18 bases between. CDR3 length: 15 amino acids. Germline V gives CDR1 SGHKS, CDR2 YYEKEE (reference sequence). The CDR3 DNA follows: TGTGCCAGCAGCTTGACAGGGTCCGGGATGCGGGAGCAGTACTTC. It translates to CASSLTGSGMREQYF. Looking up the rest from reference TRBV5-5 and TRBJ2-7 gives the full variable domain: DAGVTQSPTHLIKTRGQQVTLRCSPISGHKSVSWYQQVLGQGPQFIFQYYEKEERGRGNFPDRFSARQFPNYSSELNVNALLLGDSALYLCASSLTGSGMREQYFGPGTRLTVT.

Remarks on this clonotype: This may stem from a read error, because a much larger clone lies one nucleotide away. Here the CDR3 omits its conserved ending phenylalanine or tryptophan, so a read error is the likely source. This sequence joins TRBV12-3 or TRBV12-4 and TRBJ1-1, with D hard to call. CDR3 length equals 13 residues. Deletions cut 6 bases from V and 0 bases from J, with 8 bases between. CDR3 amino acids: CASRNDMNTEAFL. The CDR3 DNA follows: TGTGCCAGCAGGAATGACATGAACACTGAAGCTTTCTTA.

This clonotype was seen many times. The rearrangement links TRBV12-3 or TRBV12-4 to TRBJ1-1, with 10 nucleotides matching TRBD1. CDR3 length equals 16 residues. J was trimmed by 8 bases and V by 3 bases; bases with no gene match: 12. The DNA for the CDR3 is TGTGCCAGCAGTTTCTTATTCGGGACAGGGGAGACCGAAGCTTTCTTT. Protein sequence: CASSFLFGTGETEAFF.

In this sample, this clonotype turned up a few times. Just one base apart from a much larger clone, this may be a read error. The V call is TRBV12-3 or TRBV12-4, the J call TRBJ2-3; D not resolved. The length of the CDR3 is 12 residues. Trimming took off 6 bases at V and 2 bases at J, with 6 bases between the two ends. CDR3 sequence (DNA): TGTGCCAGCAGCTCACCCACAGATACGCAGTATTTT. Protein product: CASSSPTDTQYF.

In its sample, this clonotype was seen many times. The rearrangement links TRBV5-1 to TRBJ2-2, with no clear D. The length of the CDR3 is 13 residues. Germline assignment: CDR1 SGHRS and CDR2 YFSETQ. Trimming took off 0 bases at V and 7 bases at J, with 7 bases between the two ends. CDR3 residues: CASSLAWGGELFF. The CDR3 DNA is TGCGCCAGCAGCTTGGCCTGGGGCGGGGAGCTGTTTTTT.

The chain uses TRBV20-1 and TRBJ1-2; D might be TRBD1 (6 bases). Germline V gene sequence: CDR1 DFQATT, CDR2 SNEGSKA (reference sequence). Trimming cost V 3 bases and J 8 bases, with 10 bases left between them. There are 11 residues in the CDR3. The CDR3 nucleotides read TGCAGTGCTAGCCGGACAGACGGCTACACCTTC. Translating gives CSASRTDGYTF.

With regard to this clonotype: This may be a read error, as it is one base from a much larger clone. The chain joins TRBV24-1 to TRBJ2-2, with a weak D call TRBD2 (5 bases). The CDR3 is made up of 12 amino acids. Germline V gene sequence: CDR1 KGHDR, CDR2 SFDVKD. The CDR3 DNA reads as TGTGCCACCATGGACGGTCCCGGGGAGCTGGTTTTT. Protein: CATMDGPGELVF.

Of note for this clonotype: This clone may be a read error of a much larger clone one base away. The CDR3 DNA reads as TGCAGCGTTAGGATCAGGGGCCTCGAGCAGTACTTC. It encodes CSVRIRGLEQYF. V usage is TRBV29-1 and J usage is TRBJ2-7; a weak D match, TRBD1 (6 bases). The V gene's germline CDR1 is SQVTM and CDR2 ANQGSEA. This CDR3 region has 12 residues. The germline V and J ends were trimmed by 5 bases and 6 bases, with 14 bases remaining between them.

For this clonotype: One junction end does not reproduce the germline sequence, and a read error may be involved. V usage is TRBV7-2 and J usage is TRBJ2-6; D is perhaps TRBD1 (5 bases). In germline, CDR1 is SGHTA, CDR2 FQGNSA. The length of the CDR3 is 14 residues. The CDR3 DNA follows: TGTGCCGGCCGCAGTGGCAATGGGGCCAACGTCCTGATTTTC. Its translation is CAGRSGNGANVLIF.

In regard to this clonotype: A much larger clone is a single base away; this may be a read error. The chain recombines TRBV7-9 with TRBJ2-7, with D perhaps being TRBD1 or TRBD2 (6 bases each). The germline V gene has CDR1 SEHNR and CDR2 FQNEAQ (reference sequence). The CDR3 totals 15 residues. With 10 bases removed from V and 0 bases from J, the gap between germline ends came to 19 bases. The CDR3 DNA reads TGTGCCACCCTACTGGGGGGCGGTAGCTCCTACGAGCAGTACTTC. Translation: CATLLGGGSSYEQYF.

Ten or more counts support this clonotype. V gene TRBV20-1 combines with J gene TRBJ2-7; 15 positions agree with TRBD2. Trimming at V came to 3 bases and at J to 7 bases, leaving 10 bases not matched to a gene. This CDR3 is 16 amino acids long. Germline values: CDR1 DFQATT, CDR2 SNEGSKA (reference sequence). For the CDR3, the DNA is TGCAGTGCTAGGGAATCCGGGACTAGCGGGAGGAGGGAGCAGTACTTC. It yields the protein CSARESGTSGRREQYF.

In its sample, this clonotype was seen many times. This chain connects TRBV29-1 to TRBJ1-1, with D unresolved. Per the germline V gene, CDR1 is SQVTM and CDR2 is ANQGSEA. Trimming stripped 5 bases from V and 0 bases from J, with 16 bases between. The CDR3 is made up of 15 amino acids. CDR3 in DNA: TGCAGCGTTCGACGTTCTGGAAACATGAACACTGAAGCTTTCTTT. Its translation: CSVRRSGNMNTEAFF.

Notes on this clonotype: A far larger clone is a single base away, which makes a read error likely. This CDR3 reads CASGSHTARTDTQYF. DNA of the CDR3: TGTGCCAGCGGCTCCCACACCGCTAGGACAGATACGCAGTATTTT. The V and J genes are TRBV7-9 and TRBJ1-4; D not resolved. With the DNA end fitting TRBJ2-3 better, the J assignment may be wrong. Germline V gene sequence: CDR1 SEHNR, CDR2 FQNEAQ (reference sequence). The CDR3 is 15 amino acids.